A single sample gave rise to the 23 T cell receptor beta chains below, sequenced in a study of blood T cell repertoires in COVID-19. The repertoire was sequenced with immunoSEQ multiplex PCR; TCRdb's copy has only in-frame clones and lacks some. The data hold about 220,000 clones, with more than 70% observed a single time. Source material: peripheral blood. These receptors were taken from a human donor in a cohort sampled during active COVID-19.

This chain links TRBV2 with TRBJ2-1, with 8 bases fitting TRBD1. The CDR3 contains 13 residues. Germline CDR1 SNHLY, CDR2 FYNNEI. J lost 6 bases, V lost 7 bases, and 5 bases had no gene match. In DNA form, the CDR3 reads TGTGCCAGCAATGGACAGGGCCGCAATGAGCAGTTCTTC. Amino acids: CASNGQGRNEQFF. Supplemented by reference TRBV2 and TRBJ2-1, the full variable domain reads EPEVTQTPSHQVTQMGQEVILRCVPISNHLYFYWYRQILGQKVEFLVSFYNNEISEKSEIFDDQFSVERPDGSNFTLKIRSTKLEDSAMYFCASNGQGRNEQFFGPGTRLTVL.

The chain links TRBV30 to TRBJ2-5; TRBD2 matches 8 bases. There are 11 residues in the CDR3. Germline V gene data show CDR1 as GTSNPN and CDR2 as SVGIG (reference sequence). V gave up 4 bases and J gave up 5 bases; unmatched junction bases: 0. Here the CDR3 reads CAWTSGETQYF. CDR3 bases: TGTGCCTGGACTAGCGGGGAGACCCAGTACTTC. Full variable domain (outside the CDR3, taken from reference TRBV30 and TRBJ2-5): SQTIHQWPATLVQPVGSPLSLECTVEGTSNPNLYWYRQAAGRGLQLLFYSVGIGQISSEVPQNLSASRPQDRQFILSSKKLLLSDSGFYLCAWTSGETQYFGPGTRLLVL.

This clone is a singleton in its sample. This rearrangement joins TRBV27 to TRBJ1-2; a possible D gene is TRBD1 (6 bases). CDR1 MNHEY and CDR2 SMNVEV come from the germline V gene (reference sequence). The ends were cut back, 2 bases at V and 10 bases at J, with 14 bases in the middle. The CDR3 runs 13 residues. CDR3 nucleotide sequence: TGTGCCAGCAGTTTAACAGGGATCACGATCTACACCTTC. Protein sequence: CASSLTGITIYTF.

This chain joins TRBV7-9 and TRBJ1-2; tentative D call: TRBD1 (5 bases). This CDR3 is built from 15 residues. The germline V gene encodes CDR1 SEHNR and CDR2 FQNEAQ (reference sequence). V gave up 0 bases and J gave up 3 bases, with 11 bases separating them. CDR3 nucleotide sequence: TGTGCCAGCAGCTTAGCGCGGAGGGGATACTATGGCTACACCTTC. Its protein is CASSLARRGYYGYTF.

V usage is TRBV3-1 (or the pseudogene TRBV3-2) and J usage is TRBJ2-3; D is perhaps TRBD2 (5 bases). The CDR3 is made up of 14 amino acids. The germline V gene encodes CDR1 LGHDT and CDR2 YNNKEL (reference sequence). Deletions cut 11 bases from V and 1 base from J, with 16 bases between. The CDR3 spells CAAGMSSGTDTQYF. CDR3 DNA: TGTGCCGCCGGGATGAGTTCAGGCACAGATACGCAGTATTTT.

The chain is built from TRBV11-3 and TRBJ2-3, with 10 bases lining up with TRBD2. J was trimmed by 3 bases and V by 5 bases; bases with no gene match: 8. The germline V gene has CDR1 SGHNT and CDR2 YENEEA. CDR3 length equals 16 residues. The CDR3 DNA reads TGTGCCAGCAGCCCCGGGACTAGCGTTAGTACAGATACGCAGTATTTT. Protein product: CASSPGTSVSTDTQYF.

The V gene is TRBV28, the J gene TRBJ1-5, with D possibly TRBD1 on 5 matching bases. Trimming took off 4 bases at V and 6 bases at J, with 16 bases between the two ends. Per the germline V gene, CDR1 is MDHEN and CDR2 is SYDVKM. This CDR3 is 15 amino acids long. The CDR3 region is CASSSPGGTAQPQHF. The CDR3 nucleotides are TGTGCCAGCAGTTCCCCGGGAGGGACTGCTCAGCCCCAGCATTTT. The whole variable domain, remainder taken from reference TRBV28 and TRBJ1-5, is DVKVTQSSRYLVKRTGEKVFLECVQDMDHENMFWYRQDPGLGLRLIYFSYDVKMKEKGDIPEGYSVSREKKERFSLILESASTNQTSMYLCASSSPGGTAQPQHFGDGTRLSIL.

V usage is TRBV4-1 and J usage is TRBJ2-2; 8 bases line up with TRBD1. Germline loops: CDR1 MGHRA, CDR2 YSYEKL. The V segment lost 5 bases and the J segment 3 bases; nucleotides outside the gene matches: 8. There are 16 residues in the CDR3. The CDR3 loop reads CASSLQQGVDTGELFF. The CDR3 bases are TGCGCCAGCAGCTTACAACAGGGGGTTGACACCGGGGAGCTGTTTTTT.

The chain links TRBV19 to TRBJ2-5, with a tentative D call TRBD1 (7 bases). CDR3 length equals 14 residues. Per germline, CDR1 LNHDA and CDR2 SQIVND (reference sequence). Trimming stripped 9 bases from V and 0 bases from J, with 14 bases between. The CDR3 bases are TGTGCCAGCCGCGGGACAGAGTACCAAGAGACCCAGTACTTC. Translation gives CASRGTEYQETQYF.

The rearrangement joins TRBV28 to TRBJ1-1; no firm D call. CDR1 is MDHEN, CDR2 SYDVKM, per germline. V lost 8 bases and J 6 bases, leaving 13 bases between the germline ends. This CDR3 region has 12 residues. The CDR3 sequence: CASHSSYAEAFF. The CDR3 bases are TGTGCCAGCCACTCGTCATACGCTGAAGCTTTCTTT.

The chain uses TRBV7-3 and TRBJ2-7; 8 nucleotides line up with TRBD2. V gave up 2 bases and J gave up 4 bases; unmatched junction bases: 7. Germline CDR1 reads SGHTA; CDR2 reads FQGTGA. This CDR3 is 15 amino acids long. CDR3 bases: TGTGCCAGCAGCTTAGGGAGCGGGGGTGGATACGAGCAGTACTTC. This gives the protein CASSLGSGGGYEQYF. The variable domain in full, completed from reference TRBV7-3 and TRBJ2-7, reads GAGVSQTPSNKVTEKGKYVELRCDPISGHTALYWYRQSLGQGPEFLIYFQGTGAADDSGLPNDRFFAVRPEGSVSTLKIQRTERGDSAVYLCASSLGSGGGYEQYFGPGTRLTVT.

J is TRBJ2-7 and V is TRBV2; 8 nucleotides agree with TRBD1. The CDR3 totals 15 residues. The germline CDR1 and CDR2 sequences are SNHLY and FYNNEI. V was clipped by 8 bases and J by 7 bases; unmatched bases: 16. CDR3 region: CASRQRSQGAVEQYF. DNA of the CDR3: TGTGCCAGCCGACAGCGAAGTCAGGGGGCGGTTGAGCAGTACTTC.

The rearrangement links TRBV5-1 to TRBJ2-1; D is uncertain. The CDR3 covers 13 residues. Trimming pared 0 bases from V and 7 bases from J, leaving 8 bases between. CDR1 SGHRS and CDR2 YFSETQ come from the germline V gene. The CDR3 region is CASSLATENEQFF. CDR3 coding DNA: TGCGCCAGCAGCTTGGCTACTGAGAATGAGCAGTTCTTC.

The chain links TRBV18 to TRBJ2-3, with TRBD2 identical over 8 bases. Germline V CDR1 and CDR2: KGHSH, LQKENI. The CDR3 runs 15 residues. V trimming: 4 bases; J trimming: 0 bases; junction bases outside the gene matches: 3. The CDR3: CASSLSSGSTDTQYF. Written as DNA, the CDR3 is TGTGCCAGCTCACTATCTAGCGGGAGCACAGATACGCAGTATTTT.

The rearrangement links TRBV19 to TRBJ1-1; no clear D gene. The V end was cut by 2 bases, the J end by 7 bases, with 5 bases between. Germline CDR1 and CDR2: LNHDA and SQIVND (reference sequence). This CDR3 is built from 11 residues. The CDR3 DNA follows: TGTGCCAGTAGTATACGGGGTGAAGCTTTCTTT. Its translation is CASSIRGEAFF.

This chain joins TRBV3-1 (or the pseudogene TRBV3-2) and TRBJ1-2; TRBD1 agrees at 7 bases. Germline CDR1 LGHDT, CDR2 YNNKEL (reference sequence). Germline trimming cut 4 bases from V and 10 bases from J; bases unmatched to any gene: 9. CDR3 size: 13 residues. The CDR3 sequence: CASSLNRGLDYTF. As DNA, the CDR3 is TGTGCCAGCAGCCTGAACAGGGGCCTTGACTACACCTTC.

The chain is built from TRBV28 and TRBJ2-1; no clear D gene. With 2 bases removed from V and 10 bases from J, the gap between germline ends came to 9 bases. The germline V gene has CDR1 MDHEN and CDR2 SYDVKM. This CDR3 spans 12 amino acids. CDR3 amino acids: CASSLNLREQFF. For the CDR3, the DNA is TGTGCCAGCAGTTTAAACCTCAGGGAGCAGTTCTTC.

The chain combines TRBV2 with TRBJ2-1; 8 bases map to TRBD2. This CDR3 contains 13 residues. Germline-derived CDR1 and CDR2 are SNHLY and FYNNEI. V was pared by 8 bases and J by 1 base, with 1 base of the junction left unmatched. CDR3 nucleotide sequence: TGTGCCAGCGGCGGGGGGTCCTACAATGAGCAGTTCTTC. Translation gives CASGGGSYNEQFF.

The V and J genes are TRBV7-2 and TRBJ2-5; no clear D. V was shortened by 0 bases and J by 5 bases, with 13 bases between the two germline ends. The CDR3 has 15 residues. Germline CDR1 SGHTA, CDR2 FQGNSA. The CDR3 DNA sequence: TGTGCCAGCAGCTTAGCTCGCCTAAATCGGGAGACCCAGTACTTC. It encodes CASSLARLNRETQYF.

With regard to this clone: An end of the junction does not agree with germline; a read error may underlie this. J is TRBJ1-1 and V is TRBV5-1; no firm D call. The germline V gene encodes CDR1 SGHRS and CDR2 YFSETQ. The CDR3 has 13 amino acids. CDR3 residues: CASTLVLGSEAFF. DNA of the CDR3: TGCGCCAGCACCTTGGTGTTGGGCTCTGAAGCTTTCTTT.

The J gene is TRBJ2-6, the V gene TRBV13; TRBD2 matches 7 bases. In germline, CDR1 is PRHDT, CDR2 FYEKMQ (reference sequence). J gave up 0 bases and V 8 bases, and 16 bases lay outside the gene matches. The CDR3 covers 19 residues. DNA of the CDR3: TGTGCCAGCCAAAAAAGGGTCGGGGGGACGACCTCTGGGGCCAACGTCCTGACTTTC. Encoded protein: CASQKRVGGTTSGANVLTF.

The chain joins TRBV19 to TRBJ1-2, with 7 bases lining up with TRBD1. Germline assignment: CDR1 LNHDA and CDR2 SQIVND (reference sequence). CDR3 length equals 14 residues. V dropped 2 bases and J dropped 8; count of bases not matched to a gene: 8. CDR3 sequence (DNA): TGTGCCAGTAGTATAAGGGCAGGGGGGCGCGGCTACACCTTC. Its protein product is CASSIRAGGRGYTF.

The rearrangement uses TRBV5-1 and TRBJ2-7; TRBD1 agrees at 9 bases. V shed 4 bases, J shed 5 bases, and the junction held 10 bases outside the gene matches. Germline V lookup: CDR1 SGHRS, CDR2 YFSETQ. The CDR3 length is 15 residues. The CDR3 loop is CASSLGQGWENEQYF. CDR3 sequence (DNA): TGCGCCAGCAGCCTAGGACAGGGGTGGGAGAACGAGCAGTACTTC.